One sample yielded the 30 T cell receptor beta chains listed below, sequenced in a study of CD8+ T cells in alopecia areata (dated by TCRdb to the late 2010s). Receptor amplification or capture employed the immunoSEQ multiplex PCR assay. To provide template for TCR sequencing, every sample had RNA extracted and reverse transcribed into cDNA. Imported from immuneACCESS, the table was reduced by TCRdb to in-frame sequences with V and J called. These copies leave out some clones; in studies compared against another copy, an unresolved V gene accounts for under half, and the cause of the remainder is not known. For this sample there are roughly 60,000 clones; roughly two fifths appear just once. The leading ten clones occupy just over 50% of the sample. Sequenced material: NKG2D-low CD8+ T cells sorted from blood. Read against the paper, the sample's cell subset or site label means: sorted CD8+ NKG2D-low blood T cells. These receptors all come from a human donor with alopecia areata.

This chain connects TRBV28 to TRBJ1-1, with no clear D. Between the trimmed V and J ends, which lost 6 bases and 1 base, there was a span of 12 bases. This CDR3 has 14 residues. Germline V lookup: CDR1 MDHEN, CDR2 SYDVKM. The CDR3 is CASSPRNRNTEAFF. As DNA, the CDR3 is TGTGCCAGCAGCCCACGTAATAGGAACACTGAAGCTTTCTTT.

The gene calls are TRBV2 and TRBJ2-7; D is unclear. The V end lost 2 bases, the J end lost 5 bases, and 10 bases lay between the germline ends. This CDR3 is 13 amino acids long. Germline CDR1 and CDR2: SNHLY and FYNNEI. The CDR3 DNA follows: TGTGCCAGCAGTGAAACGGGTTCTCACGAGCAGTACTTC. Amino acids: CASSETGSHEQYF.

V usage is TRBV29-1 and J usage is TRBJ1-1; no firm D call. The CDR3 consists of 12 residues. Germline V gene lookup returns CDR1 SQVTM and CDR2 ANQGSEA. V shed 8 bases and J shed 1 base, with 11 bases lying between them. The DNA of the CDR3 is TGCAGCTCTCAAGGGAAGAACACTGAAGCTTTCTTT. This encodes CSSQGKNTEAFF.

The genes are TRBV9 and TRBJ2-1; possible D gene TRBD1, 6 bases. The CDR3 covers 16 residues. V lost 4 bases and J 7 bases, leaving 21 bases between the germline ends. Germline V gene data show CDR1 as SGDLS and CDR2 as YYNGEE. CDR3 sequence reads: CASSILTTGISNEQFF. The CDR3 bases are TGTGCCAGCAGCATCCTGACAACAGGGATCTCGAATGAGCAGTTCTTC. Drawing the rest from reference TRBV9 and TRBJ2-1, the complete variable domain is DSGVTQTPKHLITATGQRVTLRCSPRSGDLSVYWYQQSLDQGLQFLIQYYNGEERAKGNILERFSAQQFPDLHSELNLSSLELGDSALYFCASSILTTGISNEQFFGPGTRLTVL.

The genes are TRBV4-3 and TRBJ1-4, with no clear D. Germline-derived CDR1 and CDR2 are LGHNA and YSLEER. CDR3 size: 16 residues. V was shortened by 0 bases and J by 7 bases, with 15 bases between the two germline ends. The CDR3 protein is CASSQESLNSGEKLFF. CDR3 in DNA: TGCGCCAGCAGCCAAGAGAGCTTGAACTCTGGTGAAAAACTGTTTTTT.

The chain has TRBV19 and TRBJ2-2; tentative D call: TRBD2 (7 bases). The V end lost 6 bases, the J end lost 5 bases, and 16 bases lay between the germline ends. This CDR3 spans 15 amino acids. Germline lookup yields CDR1 LNHDA and CDR2 SQIVND (reference sequence). As DNA, the CDR3 is TGTGCCAGTAGCGTCGGGGGGCGCGGAACCGGGGAGCTGTTTTTT. Its protein is CASSVGGRGTGELFF.

This chain joins TRBV5-1 and TRBJ2-6, with 9 nucleotides matching TRBD2. In germline, CDR1 is SGHRS, CDR2 YFSETQ. The CDR3 has 18 residues. The V and J ends lost 1 base and 4 bases, in that order; junction bases with no gene match: 9. CDR3 amino acids: CASSLMGGRAEGANVLTF. The CDR3 DNA reads as TGCGCCAGCAGCTTGATGGGCGGGAGGGCCGAAGGGGCCAACGTCCTGACTTTC.

The chain combines TRBV29-1 with TRBJ1-5; no clear D. V was pared by 4 bases and J by 5 bases, with 15 bases between. The germline CDR1 and CDR2 sequences are SQVTM and ANQGSEA. The CDR3 extends over 14 amino acids. CDR3 nucleotide sequence: TGCAGCGTTGTAACCGACTCAAGCGATCAGCCCCAGCATTTT. It codes for CSVVTDSSDQPQHF.

The chain joins TRBV29-1 to TRBJ2-5, with 7 bases fitting TRBD1. The CDR3 runs to 15 residues. V lost 6 bases and J lost 1; bases outside the gene matches: 11. The germline CDR1 and CDR2 sequences are SQVTM and ANQGSEA. CDR3 bases: TGCAGCGTCGAAACGACAGGGCGGTCCCAAGAGACCCAGTACTTC. It specifies CSVETTGRSQETQYF.

This clone was found a few times. J is TRBJ1-1 and V is TRBV29-1, with unresolved D. Germline V gene sequence: CDR1 SQVTM, CDR2 ANQGSEA. Between the trimmed V and J ends, which lost 4 bases and 3 bases, there was a span of 15 bases. The CDR3 has 14 amino acids. The CDR3 bases are TGCAGCGTTGCACCCCCCAAGACCTACACTGAAGCTTTCTTT. Its protein is CSVAPPKTYTEAFF.

V and J are TRBV29-1 and TRBJ2-1, with D tentatively TRBD2 (6 bases). V lost 7 bases and J lost 0, with 13 bases in between. CDR1 is SQVTM and CDR2 is ANQGSEA in the germline V gene. The CDR3 spans 14 residues. The CDR3, as DNA: TGCAGCGGGGGGGTATCGAGCTCCTACAATGAGCAGTTCTTC. It codes for CSGGVSSSYNEQFF.

The chain carries TRBV27 and TRBJ2-2, with 10 bases identical to TRBD1. The trim removed 5 bases at V and 8 bases at J, leaving 5 bases unmatched. This CDR3 has 14 amino acids. Germline assignment: CDR1 MNHEY and CDR2 SMNVEV (reference sequence). The CDR3 reads CASSVRQGAGELFF. The CDR3 nucleotides read TGTGCCAGCAGTGTGAGACAGGGGGCTGGGGAGCTGTTTTTT.

This clone showed up just a few times. The genes are TRBV30 and TRBJ1-3, with a tentative D call TRBD1 (6 bases). The germline V and J ends were trimmed by 5 bases and 11 bases, with 16 bases remaining between them. The CDR3 has 12 residues. CDR1 and CDR2 from the germline V gene are GTSNPN and SVGIG (reference sequence). The CDR3 nucleotides read TGTGCCTGGCTGGACAGTTTCTTCGCCATATATTTT. Protein: CAWLDSFFAIYF.

There are a few counts of this clone. The rearrangement uses TRBV7-2 and TRBJ2-7, with TRBD2 matching 10 bases. With 4 bases clipped from V and 2 bases from J, the junction kept 2 bases outside the gene matches. This CDR3 is built from 14 residues. Germline V gene data show CDR1 as SGHTA and CDR2 as FQGNSA. The CDR3 region has the DNA TGTGCCAGCAGCTCGGGACTAGCGACCTACGAGCAGTACTTC. Amino acids: CASSSGLATYEQYF.

J is TRBJ2-7 and V is TRBV2; the D call may be TRBD1 or TRBD2 (5 bases each). The CDR3 length is 13 residues. The V and J ends lost 8 bases and 1 base respectively, with 12 bases between them. The germline gives CDR1 SNHLY, CDR2 FYNNEI. The CDR3 bases are TGTGCCAGCCACGGGACGTTTTCCTACGAGCAGTACTTC. Translation: CASHGTFSYEQYF.

The chain joins TRBV29-1 to TRBJ2-1, with 9 bases identical to TRBD2. This CDR3 is built from 15 residues. Germline V gene sequence: CDR1 SQVTM, CDR2 ANQGSEA. V shed 6 bases and J 3 bases; nucleotides not matched to a gene: 9. The CDR3 protein is CSVGSAGGVYNEQFF. Here the CDR3 DNA reads TGCAGCGTGGGTTCGGCGGGAGGGGTCTACAATGAGCAGTTCTTC.

The chain couples TRBV20-1 to TRBJ2-7; D unclear. The germline CDR1 and CDR2 sequences are DFQATT and SNEGSKA (reference sequence). The length of the CDR3 is 11 residues. V was pared by 6 bases and J by 7 bases, with 13 bases between. The CDR3 bases are TGCAGTGCCAGACTCTCGTGGGAGCAGTACTTC. This translates into CSARLSWEQYF.

CDR3 sequence reads: CSVSDSTNEKLFF. In DNA form, the CDR3 reads TGCAGCGTGTCCGACAGCACTAATGAAAAACTGTTTTTT. The V gene is TRBV29-1, the J gene TRBJ1-4; TRBD1 might be the D (5 bases). Germline V gene sequence: CDR1 SQVTM, CDR2 ANQGSEA. The CDR3 contains 13 residues. V was pared by 6 bases and J by 2 bases, with 10 bases between.

This clone was observed a single time. The gene calls are TRBV7-2 and TRBJ1-5, with D possibly TRBD1 on 6 matching bases. The CDR3 spans 15 residues. CDR1 is SGHTA, CDR2 FQGNSA, per germline. Between the trimmed V and J ends, which lost 1 base and 4 bases, there was a span of 11 bases. CDR3 coding DNA: TGTGCCAGCAGCTTAGATACAGGGAGGAATCAGCCCCAGCATTTT. As protein: CASSLDTGRNQPQHF. The variable domain in full, completed from reference TRBV7-2 and TRBJ1-5, reads GAGVSQSPSNKVTEKGKDVELRCDPISGHTALYWYRQSLGQGLEFLIYFQGNSAPDKSGLPSDRFSAERTGGSVSTLTIQRTQQEDSAVYLCASSLDTGRNQPQHFGDGTRLSIL.

The rearrangement links TRBV6-5 to TRBJ1-2, with D possibly being TRBD1 (5 bases). Germline CDR1 is MNHEY and CDR2 is SVGAGI. V was clipped by 8 bases and J by 2 bases, with 6 bases between them. This CDR3 spans 11 amino acids. The chain's CDR3 is CASSGNYGYTF. CDR3 nucleotides: TGTGCCAGCTCAGGGAACTATGGCTACACCTTC.

In this sample, this clone turned up a few times. V usage is TRBV29-1 and J usage is TRBJ1-5; TRBD1 aligns across 7 bases. Unmatched junction bases numbered 13, after V lost 7 bases and J lost 7 bases. CDR3 length: 14 amino acids. The germline V gene has CDR1 SQVTM and CDR2 ANQGSEA. The CDR3 nucleotides read TGCAGCGCAATTGGACAGGAGTCGGGACAGCCCCAGCATTTT. Its translation is CSAIGQESGQPQHF.

This clone occurred a few times. The J gene is TRBJ1-1, the V gene TRBV29-1; no reliable D call. Germline CDR1 is SQVTM and CDR2 is ANQGSEA. Trimming removed 6 bases at V and 0 bases at J, with 11 bases between. The CDR3 has 13 amino acids. CDR3 bases: TGCAGCGTGCCCACCGGGCTGAACACTGAAGCTTTCTTT. Translating gives CSVPTGLNTEAFF.

The rearrangement joins TRBV4-3 to TRBJ1-2, with D hard to call. Germline V gene lookup returns CDR1 LGHNA and CDR2 YSLEER. V gave up 1 base and J gave up 8 bases, with 17 bases separating them. The length of the CDR3 is 15 residues. CDR3 nucleotide sequence: TGCGCCAGCAGCCAAGTCATGGGGATTAGAGGCGGCTACACCTTC. This sequence encodes CASSQVMGIRGGYTF.

As for this clone: In the same sample, other DNA sequences code for this CDR3. The J gene is TRBJ2-1, the V gene TRBV9; D unclear. Germline CDR1 SGDLS, CDR2 YYNGEE. V was pared by 5 bases and J by 7 bases, with 4 bases between. The CDR3 loop spans 10 amino acids. The CDR3: CASSGNEQFF. The CDR3, as DNA: TGTGCCAGCAGTGGGAATGAGCAGTTCTTC.

The chain couples TRBV9 to TRBJ1-1; D may be TRBD1 (6 bases). Trimming removed 4 bases from V and 3 bases from J, with 19 bases in between. The CDR3 totals 16 residues. Germline assignment: CDR1 SGDLS and CDR2 YYNGEE. CDR3 protein: CASSPAPGGIDTEAFF. CDR3 bases: TGTGCCAGCAGCCCTGCTCCGGGGGGCATCGACACTGAAGCTTTCTTT.

A remark on this clone: The junction does not match germline at one end; this may be a read error. The chain couples TRBV29-1 to TRBJ1-4; the D gene is possibly TRBD1 (6 bases). The CDR3 consists of 13 residues. Germline loops: CDR1 SQVTM, CDR2 ANQGSEA. The CDR3 sequence is CSVEGGQDEKLFF. The CDR3 nucleotides are TGCAGCGTAGAAGGGGGGCAGGATGAAAAACTGTTTTTT.

This chain joins TRBV9 and TRBJ2-7; D ambiguous. Germline V gene sequence: CDR1 SGDLS, CDR2 YYNGEE. The CDR3 extends over 15 amino acids. The germline V and J ends were trimmed by 6 bases and 2 bases, with 18 bases remaining between them. The CDR3 DNA sequence: TGTGCCAGCAACCCCAGTGGATCACCGCCCTACGAGCAGTACTTC. Translation gives CASNPSGSPPYEQYF.

This clone has more than one count but fewer than ten. The J gene is TRBJ2-1, the V gene TRBV4-2, with D tentatively TRBD1 (6 bases). The V gene lost 3 bases and the J gene lost 1 base, with 10 bases spanning the gap. The germline CDR1 and CDR2 sequences are LGHNA and YNFKEQ. The CDR3 is 15 amino acids. CDR3 nucleotide sequence: TGTGCCAGCAGCCATAAACAGGGTTCCTACAATGAGCAGTTCTTC. It codes for CASSHKQGSYNEQFF.

V gene TRBV2 combines with J gene TRBJ1-5, with 11 bases identical to TRBD1. CDR1 and CDR2 (germline): SNHLY, FYNNEI. The J segment lost 6 bases and the V segment lost 10 bases, leaving 8 bases of the junction unmatched. The CDR3 loop spans 14 amino acids. The CDR3 is CATADRGHGQPQHF. The DNA of the CDR3 is TGTGCCACAGCGGACAGGGGGCATGGTCAGCCCCAGCATTTT. The full variable domain, rest sourced from reference TRBV2 and TRBJ1-5, is EPEVTQTPSHQVTQMGQEVILRCVPISNHLYFYWYRQILGQKVEFLVSFYNNEISEKSEIFDDQFSVERPDGSNFTLKIRSTKLEDSAMYFCATADRGHGQPQHFGDGTRLSIL.

Regarding this clone: This sample also contains other DNA sequences that code for the same CDR3. V usage is TRBV4-1 and J usage is TRBJ2-1, with TRBD2 as a possible D gene (6 bases). V shed 1 base and J shed 7 bases, with 8 bases lying between them. Germline assignment: CDR1 MGHRA and CDR2 YSYEKL. This CDR3 is built from 13 residues. The CDR3 DNA reads as TGCGCCAGCAGCCAAGCCCGGGGGAATGAGCAGTTCTTC. It encodes CASSQARGNEQFF.